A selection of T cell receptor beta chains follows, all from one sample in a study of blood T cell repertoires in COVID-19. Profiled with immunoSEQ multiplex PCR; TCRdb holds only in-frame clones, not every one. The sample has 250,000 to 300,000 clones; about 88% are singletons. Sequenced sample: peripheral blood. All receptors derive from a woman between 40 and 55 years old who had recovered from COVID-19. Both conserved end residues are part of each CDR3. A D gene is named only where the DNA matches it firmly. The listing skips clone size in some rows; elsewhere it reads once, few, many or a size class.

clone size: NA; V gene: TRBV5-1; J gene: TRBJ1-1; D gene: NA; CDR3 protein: CASSFSNTEAFF; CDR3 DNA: TGCGCCAGCAGCTTCTCTAACACTGAAGCTTTCTTT
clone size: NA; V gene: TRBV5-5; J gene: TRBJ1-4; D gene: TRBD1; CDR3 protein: CASSLGQGNEKLFF; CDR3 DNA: TGTGCCAGCAGCTTGGGACAGGGGAATGAAAAACTGTTTTTT
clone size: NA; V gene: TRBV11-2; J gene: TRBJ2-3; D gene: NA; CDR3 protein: CASSPATDTQYF; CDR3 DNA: TGTGCCAGCAGCCCCGCGACAGATACGCAGTATTTT
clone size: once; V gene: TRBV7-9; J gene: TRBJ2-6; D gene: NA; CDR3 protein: CASSLFSGANVLTF; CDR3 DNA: TGTGCCAGCAGCCTCTTCTCTGGGGCCAACGTCCTGACTTTC
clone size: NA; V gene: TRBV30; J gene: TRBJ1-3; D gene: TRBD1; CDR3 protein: CASTSGGNSGNTIYF; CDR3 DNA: TGTGCCTCCACCTCAGGGGGAAACTCTGGAAACACCATATATTTT
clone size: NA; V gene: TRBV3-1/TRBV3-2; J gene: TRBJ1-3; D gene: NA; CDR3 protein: CASSQDKGPGNTIYF; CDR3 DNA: TGTGCCAGCAGCCAAGATAAGGGGCCTGGAAACACCATATATTTT
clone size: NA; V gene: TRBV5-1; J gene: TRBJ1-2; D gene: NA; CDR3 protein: CASSLASVDGYTF; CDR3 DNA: TGCGCCAGCAGCTTGGCCAGCGTTGATGGCTACACCTTC
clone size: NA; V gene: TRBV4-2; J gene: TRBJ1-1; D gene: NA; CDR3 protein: CASSQELRDKNTEAFF; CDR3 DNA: TGTGCCAGCAGCCAAGAATTAAGGGACAAGAACACTGAAGCTTTCTTT
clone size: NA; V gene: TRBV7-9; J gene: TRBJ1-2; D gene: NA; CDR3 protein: CASSSTGPGGGGYTF; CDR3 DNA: TGTGCCAGCAGCTCAACGGGACCCGGGGGGGGTGGCTACACCTTC
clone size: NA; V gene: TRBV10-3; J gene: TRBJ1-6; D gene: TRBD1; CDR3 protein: CAIRDRDSPLHF; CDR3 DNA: TGTGCCATCCGGGACAGGGATTCACCCCTCCACTTT
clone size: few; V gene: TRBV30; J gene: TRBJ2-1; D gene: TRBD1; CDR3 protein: CAWSWDSDLNEQFF; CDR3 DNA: TGTGCCTGGAGTTGGGACAGCGACCTGAATGAGCAGTTCTTC
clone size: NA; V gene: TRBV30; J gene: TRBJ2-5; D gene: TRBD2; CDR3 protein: CACAGVGETQYF; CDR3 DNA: TGTGCCTGTGCGGGGGTAGGGGAGACCCAGTACTTC
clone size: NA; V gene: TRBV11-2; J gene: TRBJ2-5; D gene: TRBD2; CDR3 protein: CASSPGLAGVAETQYF; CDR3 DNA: TGTGCCAGCAGCCCCGGACTAGCGGGAGTAGCGGAGACCCAGTACTTC
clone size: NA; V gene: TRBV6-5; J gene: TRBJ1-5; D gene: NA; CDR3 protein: CASNGHYSNQPQHF; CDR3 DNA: TGTGCCAGCAACGGACACTATAGCAATCAGCCCCAGCATTTT
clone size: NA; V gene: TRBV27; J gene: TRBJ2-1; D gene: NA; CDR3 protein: CASKRTNYNEQFF; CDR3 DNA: TGTGCCAGCAAAAGGACTAACTACAATGAGCAGTTCTTC
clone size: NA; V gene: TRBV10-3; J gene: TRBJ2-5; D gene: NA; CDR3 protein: CAISVTRVAETQYF; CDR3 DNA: TGTGCCATCAGTGTGACGAGGGTCGCGGAGACCCAGTACTTC